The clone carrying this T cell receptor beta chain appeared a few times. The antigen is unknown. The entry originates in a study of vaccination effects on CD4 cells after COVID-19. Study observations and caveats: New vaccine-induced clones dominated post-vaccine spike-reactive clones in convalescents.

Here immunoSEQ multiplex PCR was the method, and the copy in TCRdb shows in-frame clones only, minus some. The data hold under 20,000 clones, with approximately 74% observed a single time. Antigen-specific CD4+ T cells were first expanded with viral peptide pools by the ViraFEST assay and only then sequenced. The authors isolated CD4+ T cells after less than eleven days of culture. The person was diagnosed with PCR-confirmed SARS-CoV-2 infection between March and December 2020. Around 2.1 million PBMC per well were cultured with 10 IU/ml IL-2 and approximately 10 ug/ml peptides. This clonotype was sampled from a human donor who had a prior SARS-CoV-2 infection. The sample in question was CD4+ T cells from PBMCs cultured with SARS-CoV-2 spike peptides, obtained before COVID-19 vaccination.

The CDR3 region is CASMGYSYNEQFF. Written as DNA, the CDR3 is TGTGCCAGCATGGGCTACTCCTACAATGAGCAGTTCTTC. The chain joins TRBV2 to TRBJ2-1; D remains unclear. The CDR3 has 13 amino acids. The V end was cut by 7 bases, the J end by 0 bases, with 7 bases between. Germline V lookup: CDR1 SNHLY, CDR2 FYNNEI.